One and the same sample provided the 2 T cell receptor beta chains below, sequenced in a study of cytomegalovirus exposure and HLA in healthy donors. It was with 60 Vbeta and 13 Jbeta primers that the PCR ran. The assay was immunoSEQ multiplex PCR, and TCRdb's table has in-frame clones only and misses some. The table shows roughly 100,000 clones, with around 61% occurring only once. Sample: PBMCs. All receptors come from a woman aged 45-65 years in good health and CMV-seronegative.

The rearrangement joins TRBV6-6 to TRBJ1-2; tentative D call: TRBD1 (5 bases). The V gene's germline CDR1 is MNHNY and CDR2 SVGAGI (reference sequence). This CDR3 is 13 amino acids long. V dropped 7 bases and J dropped 7 bases, with 16 bases sitting between them. The CDR3 DNA reads as TGTGCCAGCAACTCCCATCTCAGGGCTGGCTACACCTTC. Protein product: CASNSHLRAGYTF.

The chain couples TRBV4-3 to TRBJ2-1, with 7 bases matching TRBD2. The CDR3 has 15 amino acids. Germline assignment: CDR1 LGHNA and CDR2 YSLEER. Trimming at V came to 1 base and at J to 15 bases, leaving 15 bases not matched to a gene. The CDR3 DNA reads TGCGCCAGCAGCCAAGGCCCTTCGAGTCGGGAGGAGTCGTTCTTC. Translation gives CASSQGPSSREESFF.